This TCR beta chain was profiled in a study of identical twins. Findings and limits, study-wide: Surplus twin overlap in beta out-of-frame sequences was less pronounced. In cord blood, abundant beta clonotypes had fewer insertions; memory showed no trend.

V gave up 2 bases and J gave up 6 bases; unmatched junction bases: 9. The CDR3 totals 15 residues. Germline V lookup: CDR1 SGHNT, CDR2 YYREEE (reference sequence). This clonotype was found a few times. Its antigen is still unknown. Each CDR3 protein gets one entry after TCRdb re-called the 5' RACE reads with MiXCR. The repertoire consists of a few hundred thousand distinct CDR3 sequences, with roughly 9.5% occurring once and the leading ten covering roughly 3.2%. These data also featured in a second study, about yellow fever vaccine responses in identical twins.

The receptor comes from a woman between 18 and 29 years old in good health. The material sequenced was PBMCs. This sequence joins TRBV5-4 and TRBJ2-7, with TRBD1 matching over 9 bases. The chain's CDR3 is CASSFRDRVYSEQYF. CDR3 nucleotide sequence: TGTGCCAGCAGCTTCCGGGACAGGGTGTATAGCGAGCAGTACTTC.